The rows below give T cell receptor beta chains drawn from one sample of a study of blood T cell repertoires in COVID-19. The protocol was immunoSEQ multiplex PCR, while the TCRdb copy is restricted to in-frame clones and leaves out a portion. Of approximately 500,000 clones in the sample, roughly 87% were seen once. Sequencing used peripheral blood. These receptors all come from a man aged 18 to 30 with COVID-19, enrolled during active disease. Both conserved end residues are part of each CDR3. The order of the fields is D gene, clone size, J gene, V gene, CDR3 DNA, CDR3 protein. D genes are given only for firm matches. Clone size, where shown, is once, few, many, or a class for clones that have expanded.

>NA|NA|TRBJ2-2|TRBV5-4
TGTGCCAGCAGCAACAGGGTTAGCGCCGGGGAGCTGTTTTTT
CASSNRVSAGELFF
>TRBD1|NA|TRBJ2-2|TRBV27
TGTGCCAGCAGCTTGCAGGGGGTTGGCACCGGGGAGCTGTTTTTT
CASSLQGVGTGELFF
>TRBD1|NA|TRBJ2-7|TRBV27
TGTGCCAGCGGCGGGACGGGACAGGGGGCCAACGAGCAGTACTTC
CASGGTGQGANEQYF
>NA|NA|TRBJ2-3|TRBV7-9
TGTGCCAGCAGCCCAAATCCTTCCCACGGCGGATCGACAGATACGCAGTATTTT
CASSPNPSHGGSTDTQYF
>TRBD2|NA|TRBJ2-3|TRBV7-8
TGTGCCAGCAGCAAGCCTCTCGCGGGGGGGCGGGATACGCAGTATTTT
CASSKPLAGGRDTQYF
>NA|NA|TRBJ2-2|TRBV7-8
TGTGCCAGCAGCCGTATAGATGGGGAGCTGTTTTTT
CASSRIDGELFF
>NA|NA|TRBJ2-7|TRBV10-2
TGCGCCAGCAGTGAGGACAGGCGAGGGGAGCAGTACTTC
CASSEDRRGEQYF
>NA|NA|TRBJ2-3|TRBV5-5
TGTGCCAGCAGTCGCGGGCGAGTCGCTAGCACAGATACGCAGTATTTT
CASSRGRVASTDTQYF
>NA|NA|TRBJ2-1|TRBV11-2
TGTGCCAGCAGCTCGATCAGGGGACCCTACAATGAGCAGTTCTTC
CASSSIRGPYNEQFF
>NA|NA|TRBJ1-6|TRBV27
TGTGCCAGCAGTTTATCGACTCGGAATTCACCCCTCCACTTT
CASSLSTRNSPLHF
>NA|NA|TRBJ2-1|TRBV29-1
TGCAGCGTGGCCCTAGCTTTTGGAGCCTACAATGAGCAGTTCTTC
CSVALAFGAYNEQFF
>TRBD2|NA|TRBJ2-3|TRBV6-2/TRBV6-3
TGTGCCAGCAGCCCAAGCGGGGGGTTAGGCACAGATACGCAGTATTTT
CASSPSGGLGTDTQYF
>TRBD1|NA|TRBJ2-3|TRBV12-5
TGTGCTAGTGGTTTGGGACAGGGCTCCCCTGTATCTAGCACAGATACGCAGTATTTT
CASGLGQGSPVSSTDTQYF
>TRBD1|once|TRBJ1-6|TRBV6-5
TGTGCCAACCAAGGGGGACAGACCTATAATTCACCCCTCCACTTT
CANQGGQTYNSPLHF
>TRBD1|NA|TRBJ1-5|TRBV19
TGTGCCAGTAGAGCCCGAGGACAGGCCTTTACGTATAGCAATCAGCCCCAGCATTTT
CASRARGQAFTYSNQPQHF
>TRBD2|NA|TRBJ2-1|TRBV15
TGTGCCACCAGCGTCCGTGGGGGGGTCGATGAGCAGTTCTTC
CATSVRGGVDEQFF
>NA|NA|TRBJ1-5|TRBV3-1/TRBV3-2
TGTGCCAGCAGCCAAGGAGCGGGGGCTAGTCAGCCCCAGCATTTT
CASSQGAGASQPQHF
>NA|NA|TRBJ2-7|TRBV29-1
TGCAGCGTTGTCGGTTTCAGTGTCGGAGGGGTGAGTTGGGACGAGCAGTACTTC
CSVVGFSVGGVSWDEQYF
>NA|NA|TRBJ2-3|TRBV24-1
TGTGCCACCAGTGATTCGCGCTTGGGCACAGATACGCAGTATTTT
CATSDSRLGTDTQYF